This section outlines one TCR beta chain sequence together with its context. As yet, its antigen is unknown. In the authors' methods: After removing out-of-frame reads, around 2 million distinct TCRbeta sequences remained. TCRdb's copy holds only in-frame clones and misses some; the assay was immunoSEQ multiplex PCR. V and J calls and clone size are copied from that table; D and trimming were computed from the DNA. The sample records about 60,000 clones, roughly 85% being singletons. The record originates from a study of memory CD4+ T cells and cytomegalovirus serostatus. General study results and limits: Of under 200 reported CMV TCRbeta sequences, around 63 were found in memory CD4+ repertoires. The CMV-associated TCR signature appears largely within the CD4+ memory repertoire.

From germline, CDR1 is SGHTA and CDR2 FQGTGA. Trimming took off 0 bases at V and 5 bases at J, with 11 bases between the two ends. This CDR3 has 15 amino acids. Single viable CD3+CD4+CD8-CD45RO+ cells were sorted as the memory CD4+ T cells. Donors' CMV status reflects serum IgG against pp150, pp28, p38, p52. The sequence came from an adult in good health and CMV-seronegative. Some clones in this sample may be carry-over from other donors' samples. Sequencing used memory CD4+ T cells from blood. This chain uses TRBV7-3 with TRBJ2-1; D unresolved. The DNA of the CDR3 is TGTGCCAGCAGCTTAACGGGCAGGTTTAACAATGAGCAGTTCTTC. Protein sequence: CASSLTGRFNNEQFF.